This T cell receptor beta chain is from a study of PD-1 blockade in classical Hodgkin lymphoma. The CDR3 runs 15 residues. V was clipped by 8 bases and J by 0 bases; unmatched bases: 7. Germline CDR1 is SGHVS and CDR2 is FNYEAQ. Specified time point: cycle 4 day 1 (C4D1), after more than 5 weeks of nivolumab. The patients all showed relapse after autologous stem cell transplantation, while their brentuximab vedotin exposure varied. After thawing, PBMCs were subjected to magnetic negative selection to isolate CD8+ T cells. The assay was immunoSEQ multiplex PCR, and TCRdb's table has in-frame clones only and misses some. The table records approximately 20,000 clones, about 87% of them present only once.

V usage is TRBV7-6 and J usage is TRBJ2-5; 9 bases align to TRBD2. This specimen was CD8+ T cells from blood, taken before the fourth cycle of nivolumab. The receptor was isolated from a human donor with classical Hodgkin lymphoma. The CDR3 here is CASGRLAAYQETQYF. DNA for the CDR3: TGTGCCAGCGGTCGACTAGCGGCGTACCAAGAGACCCAGTACTTC. Using reference TRBV7-6 and TRBJ2-5 for the parts outside the CDR3, the full variable domain is GAGVSQSPRYKVTKRGQDVALRCDPISGHVSLYWYRQALGQGPEFLTYFNYEAQQDKSGLPNDRFSAERPEGSISTLTIQRTEQRDSAMYRCASGRLAAYQETQYFGPGTRLLVL.